This T cell receptor (beta chain) is from a study of a mutant IDH1 vaccine in newly diagnosed glioma (dated by TCRdb to about 2021). Notes on the research overall: Of the roughly 31 treated patients, about 62% were male and 37.5% were female, and the mean age was about 40 years. For exploratory analyses, about 25 treated patients had longitudinal TCRB deep sequencing done wherever samples were available. Peripheral blood samples were drawn at six visits, namely V03 (baseline), V05, V07, V10, V12 and V13. Before enrollment, patients had received standard therapy of radiotherapy alone, temozolomide alone, or radiochemotherapy with temozolomide; most received the combination.

The sample's time point label, in plain terms: baseline, week 1 (first vaccination visit). Taken with the paper, the label for treatment or condition translates to: pre-vaccination baseline after standard-of-care therapy. Newly diagnosed WHO grade 3 or 4 IDH1-mutant astrocytomas showing loss of nuclear ATRX were present in the donors. The samples were drawn from NOA16, a multicentre, single-arm, open-label phase I trial in Germany that tested a mutant IDH1 peptide vaccine in humans for the first time. Blood drawn at visit V03 was used as the baseline sample for immunogenicity testing. Genomic DNA for TCRB sequencing was isolated from EDTA blood with the DNeasy Blood and Tissue Kit. What the work shows at the level of the full study, not this receptor alone: The authors stated that sample limitations prevented analyses of patient blood samples from being reproduced. Changes in the top peripheral T cell clonotypes picked up by TCRB sequencing did not appear to be linked to pseudoprogression. Availability determined which PBMC samples were chosen for TCRB deep sequencing. Vaccine-induced immune responses across multiple MHC alleles were detected in roughly 94% of patients.

Notes on this clone: Its antigen is not yet known. The input lacks base qualities; no much larger clone sits a single base away.

V is clipped by 4 bases and J by 0 bases, and the sequence between their germline boundaries is 10 bases long. CDR1 SGHVS and CDR2 FNYEAQ are derived from the germline V gene. From its cysteine to its phenylalanine, the CDR3 spans 15 amino acids. CDR3 DNA only is kept here, 45 bases in frame from base 1. The library was generated by the immunoSEQ multiplex PCR assay. Following the manufacturer's protocol, the hsTCRB Kit was used to amplify rearranged TCR beta chain sequences. An Illumina MiSeq was used to sequence the TCRB libraries. Per the source publication's procedure: The proprietary platform of the kit vendor was used for demultiplexing, trimming and gene mapping. The table was pulled from immuneACCESS by TCRdb, which kept in-frame rearrangements only. Such tables lose some clones; where checked, under half of the loss comes from unresolved V genes, and the rest has no known cause. V and J calls and clone size are as listed in that table; D and trimming were resolved from the DNA. Within this sample are tens of thousands of clones, with 80% to 90% of them counted one time only. In total, the top ten clones hold 2.9% of the sample.

This receptor chain uses TRBV7-6 and TRBJ1-3; confidence is insufficient to name the D gene. This sample comprised PBMCs, obtained from a glioma patient treated with radiotherapy, temozolomide or both. The receptor was isolated from a man younger than 45 with glioma. This receptor has the CDR3 CASSSEYHSGNTIYF. Here is the DNA: TGTGCCAGCAGCTCAGAATACCACTCTGGAAACACCATATATTTT.